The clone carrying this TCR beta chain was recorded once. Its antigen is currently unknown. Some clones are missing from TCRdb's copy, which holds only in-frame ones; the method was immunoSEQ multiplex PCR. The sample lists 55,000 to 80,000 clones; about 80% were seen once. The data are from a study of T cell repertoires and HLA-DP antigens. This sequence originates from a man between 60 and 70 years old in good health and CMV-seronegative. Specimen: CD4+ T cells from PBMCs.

DNA for the CDR3: TGTGCCAGCAGAGGACAGGGGGCGCGAACCGGGGAGCTGTTTTTT. It yields the protein CASRGQGARTGELFF. The chain combines TRBV2 with TRBJ2-2; 11 nucleotides match TRBD1. CDR3 length: 15 residues. CDR1 and CDR2 from the germline V gene are SNHLY and FYNNEI. V gave up 6 bases and J gave up 5 bases; unmatched junction bases: 5.